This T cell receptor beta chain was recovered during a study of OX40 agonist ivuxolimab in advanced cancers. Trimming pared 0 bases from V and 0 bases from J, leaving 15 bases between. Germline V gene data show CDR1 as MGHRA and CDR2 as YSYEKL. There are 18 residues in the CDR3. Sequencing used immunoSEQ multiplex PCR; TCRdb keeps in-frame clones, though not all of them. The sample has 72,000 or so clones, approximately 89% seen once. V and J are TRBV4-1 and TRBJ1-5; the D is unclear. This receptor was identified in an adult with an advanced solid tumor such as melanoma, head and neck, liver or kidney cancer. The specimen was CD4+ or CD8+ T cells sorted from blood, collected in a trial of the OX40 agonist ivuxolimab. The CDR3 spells CASSQDLEGSNSNQPQHF. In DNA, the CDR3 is TGCGCCAGCAGCCAAGACCTGGAGGGCAGTAATAGCAATCAGCCCCAGCATTTT.